The 24 T cell receptor beta chains given below trace back to one sample, sequenced in a study of blood T cell repertoires in COVID-19. Measured with immunoSEQ multiplex PCR; TCRdb has only the in-frame clones, and not every one. The table lists 78,000 or so clones, over 80% of them singletons, with about 9% in the top ten. Sample: peripheral blood. The receptors shown here come from a human donor in a cohort sampled during active COVID-19.

The chain has TRBV18 and TRBJ1-2, with D tentatively TRBD1 (5 bases). The germline CDR1 and CDR2 sequences are KGHSH and LQKENI. V was trimmed by 4 bases and J by 0 bases, leaving 18 bases between them. The CDR3 is made up of 17 amino acids. The chain's CDR3 is CASSLGARAATNYGYTF. CDR3 coding DNA: TGTGCCAGCTCACTTGGGGCCAGGGCCGCTACTAACTATGGCTACACCTTC.

This sequence joins TRBV28 and TRBJ2-1; D is perhaps TRBD2 (6 bases). The V and J ends lost 7 bases and 0 bases respectively, with 13 bases between them. Per the germline V gene, CDR1 is MDHEN and CDR2 is SYDVKM. The CDR3 runs to 15 residues. In DNA form, the CDR3 reads TGTGCCAGCATCCGGGGAGGTTCCTCCTACAATGAGCAGTTCTTC. Translated, it gives CASIRGGSSYNEQFF. The whole variable domain, filled in from reference TRBV28 and TRBJ2-1, reads DVKVTQSSRYLVKRTGEKVFLECVQDMDHENMFWYRQDPGLGLRLIYFSYDVKMKEKGDIPEGYSVSREKKERFSLILESASTNQTSMYLCASIRGGSSYNEQFFGPGTRLTVL.

This clone appeared once. The chain links TRBV7-9 to TRBJ2-5, with D perhaps TRBD2 (5 bases). Trimming took off 5 bases at V and 1 base at J, with 11 bases between the two ends. Germline V CDR1 and CDR2: SEHNR, FQNEAQ (reference sequence). The CDR3 runs 14 residues. The CDR3 DNA is TGTGCCAGCAGCCAGACCCGGGGCCAAGAGACCCAGTACTTC. Translation: CASSQTRGQETQYF.

The rearrangement joins TRBV28 to TRBJ2-5; 7 nucleotides line up with TRBD1. V dropped 6 bases and J dropped 1; count of bases not matched to a gene: 2. This CDR3 is 13 amino acids long. The germline gives CDR1 MDHEN, CDR2 SYDVKM. DNA of the CDR3: TGTGCCAGCAGCCGGACAGGCCAAGAGACCCAGTACTTC. The encoded protein is CASSRTGQETQYF. Together with reference TRBV28 and TRBJ2-5, the CDR3 gives the full variable domain: DVKVTQSSRYLVKRTGEKVFLECVQDMDHENMFWYRQDPGLGLRLIYFSYDVKMKEKGDIPEGYSVSREKKERFSLILESASTNQTSMYLCASSRTGQETQYFGPGTRLLVL.

This chain connects TRBV30 to TRBJ2-1; 11 bases match TRBD2. Germline V CDR1 and CDR2: GTSNPN, SVGIG (reference sequence). This CDR3 region has 14 residues. The V gene end was trimmed by 6 bases and the J gene end by 8 bases; junction bases not matched to a gene: 9. CDR3 amino acids: CACTGVAGGYEQFF. The CDR3 DNA reads as TGTGCCTGTACCGGGGTAGCGGGAGGGTATGAGCAGTTCTTC.

This chain connects TRBV4-1 to TRBJ2-7, with D possibly matching TRBD1 (5 bases). Deletions cut 5 bases from V and 2 bases from J, with 10 bases between. Per the germline V gene, CDR1 is MGHRA and CDR2 is YSYEKL. This CDR3 contains 13 residues. CDR3 protein: CASSSRQPYEQYF. In DNA form, the CDR3 reads TGCGCCAGCAGCTCCCGACAGCCCTACGAGCAGTACTTC.

This chain connects TRBV28 to TRBJ2-7; 11 nucleotides align to TRBD2. The V and J ends lost 8 bases and 4 bases, in that order; junction bases with no gene match: 7. CDR3 size: 14 residues. From germline, CDR1 is MDHEN and CDR2 SYDVKM. CDR3 in DNA: TGTGCCAGCGAAACTAGCGGGAGTCAGTACGAGCAGTACTTC. It is translated as CASETSGSQYEQYF. The variable domain in full, with the rest retrieved from reference TRBV28 and TRBJ2-7, is DVKVTQSSRYLVKRTGEKVFLECVQDMDHENMFWYRQDPGLGLRLIYFSYDVKMKEKGDIPEGYSVSREKKERFSLILESASTNQTSMYLCASETSGSQYEQYFGPGTRLTVT.

In its sample, this clone was seen a few times. The chain carries TRBV6-5 and TRBJ2-3; tentatively, D is TRBD2 (6 bases). Germline CDR1 reads MNHEY; CDR2 reads SVGAGI. V lost 6 bases to trimming and J lost 1 base, with 11 bases between them. The CDR3 runs 14 residues. The CDR3 nucleotides read TGTGCCAGCAGGCTAGCGACGCGCACAGATACGCAGTATTTT. It specifies CASRLATRTDTQYF.

This chain connects TRBV3-1 (or the pseudogene TRBV3-2) to TRBJ2-4; 12 bases map to TRBD1. This CDR3 has 19 residues. J was trimmed by 0 bases and V by 4 bases; bases with no gene match: 10. Per germline, CDR1 LGHDT and CDR2 YNNKEL (reference sequence). Here the CDR3 DNA reads TGTGCCAGCAGCCCACCGGGACAGGGGGCCGTGGTAGCCAAAAACATTCAGTACTTC. Translating gives CASSPPGQGAVVAKNIQYF.

V gene TRBV28 combines with J gene TRBJ2-7; tentative D call: TRBD2 (6 bases). V gave up 7 bases and J gave up 2 bases, with 18 bases separating them. The CDR3 length is 15 residues. Germline loops: CDR1 MDHEN, CDR2 SYDVKM. CDR3 DNA: TGTGCCAGCATCCAGGAGGGGTACAGCACCTACGAGCAGTACTTC. It codes for CASIQEGYSTYEQYF.

The J gene is TRBJ2-1, the V gene TRBV27, with D possibly TRBD1 on 5 matching bases. The CDR3 is 17 amino acids. Between the trimmed V and J ends, which lost 7 bases and 1 base, there was a span of 20 bases. Germline CDR1 is MNHEY and CDR2 is SMNVEV (reference sequence). CDR3 amino acids: CASIPPGHSQSYNEQFF. The CDR3 bases are TGTGCCAGCATCCCGCCCGGACACTCTCAGTCCTACAATGAGCAGTTCTTC.

This clone has more than one count but fewer than ten. The chain uses TRBV4-1 and TRBJ2-7, with 7 bases fitting TRBD2. The CDR3 extends over 13 amino acids. J lost 2 bases, V lost 8 bases, and 6 bases had no gene match. Germline CDR1 and CDR2: MGHRA and YSYEKL. This chain's CDR3 is CASGGGLTYEQYF. The CDR3 DNA follows: TGCGCCAGCGGGGGGGGACTGACCTACGAGCAGTACTTC.

This sequence joins TRBV6-6 and TRBJ1-6; perhaps TRBD1 as D (6 bases). Trimming pared 2 bases from V and 6 bases from J, leaving 11 bases between. Germline V gives CDR1 MNHNY, CDR2 SVGAGI (reference sequence). This CDR3 region has 15 residues. The CDR3 DNA reads as TGTGCCAGCAGTTACGGGGGGGCTTCTAATTCACCCCTCCACTTT. Its translation is CASSYGGASNSPLHF.

This chain links TRBV19 with TRBJ1-1; weak D call: TRBD1 (5 bases). Germline lookup yields CDR1 LNHDA and CDR2 SQIVND (reference sequence). CDR3 length equals 15 residues. Trimming shortened V by 7 bases and J by 0 bases, and 15 bases separated the two germline ends. The CDR3 sequence is CASISPGKMNTEAFF. The CDR3, as DNA: TGTGCCAGTATATCCCCAGGGAAGATGAACACTGAAGCTTTCTTT. Variable domain in full (rest from reference TRBV19 and TRBJ1-1): DGGITQSPKYLFRKEGQNVTLSCEQNLNHDAMYWYRQDPGQGLRLIYYSQIVNDFQKGDIAEGYSVSREKKESFPLTVTSAQKNPTAFYLCASISPGKMNTEAFFGQGTRLTVV.

This clone was seen once. The chain couples TRBV24-1 to TRBJ1-2; TRBD1 matches 10 bases. This CDR3 is built from 15 residues. After removal of 3 bases from V and 8 bases from J, the junction contained 8 bases not matched to a gene. Germline V gives CDR1 KGHDR, CDR2 SFDVKD. CDR3 DNA sequence: TGTGCCACCAGTGATCCCCCGGGACAGGGGACCGGCTACACCTTC. Translation gives CATSDPPGQGTGYTF.

The chain uses TRBV3-1 (or the pseudogene TRBV3-2) and TRBJ1-2, with unresolved D. CDR1 is LGHDT and CDR2 is YNNKEL in the germline V gene (reference sequence). V lost 1 base, J lost 3 bases, and 6 bases lay in between. The CDR3 totals 13 residues. CDR3 sequence (DNA): TGTGCCAGCAGCCAAGTGCGGCACTATGGCTACACCTTC. This encodes CASSQVRHYGYTF.

The chain is built from TRBV28 and TRBJ2-7; 10 bases line up with TRBD1. Germline V CDR1 and CDR2: MDHEN, SYDVKM. This CDR3 has 13 amino acids. The V gene end was trimmed by 10 bases and the J gene end by 2 bases; junction bases not matched to a gene: 5. The CDR3 loop is CATQGQGPYEQYF. The CDR3 region has the DNA TGTGCCACCCAGGGACAGGGGCCCTACGAGCAGTACTTC.

The J gene is TRBJ2-2, the V gene TRBV7-9; 13 bases are a match to TRBD2. The CDR3 spans 18 residues. CDR1 is SEHNR, CDR2 FQNEAQ, per germline (reference sequence). V lost 5 bases to trimming and J lost 8 bases; unmatched junction nucleotides: 14. In DNA, the CDR3 is TGTGCCAGCAGCCGAACGCCGGGACTAGCGGGGCCTCTAGGGGAGCTGTTTTTT. Translating it yields CASSRTPGLAGPLGELFF.

This clone occurred once. The rearrangement joins TRBV7-9 to TRBJ1-4; 7 bases agree with TRBD1. Germline V CDR1 and CDR2: SEHNR, FQNEAQ (reference sequence). Trimming cost V 5 bases and J 8 bases; bases outside gene matches: 11. The CDR3 is made up of 15 amino acids. CDR3 region: CASSPWDSVKEKLFF. The CDR3, as DNA: TGTGCCAGCAGCCCCTGGGACAGTGTGAAGGAAAAACTGTTTTTT.

J is TRBJ2-2 and V is TRBV7-3; D perhaps matches TRBD2 (5 bases). The CDR3 has 14 amino acids. V lost 5 bases, J lost 4 bases, and 11 bases lay in between. Germline CDR1 reads SGHTA; CDR2 reads FQGTGA. For the CDR3, the DNA is TGTGCCAGCAGCCTAGCCGGAATCACCGGGGAGCTGTTTTTT. Its protein product is CASSLAGITGELFF.

V is TRBV7-5 and J is TRBJ1-5; TRBD1 reflects the table's D call only, with no check against the DNA. TRBV7-5 is given as a pseudogene. The CDR3 contains 13 residues. The DNA of the CDR3 is TGTGTCAGAAGCTTCCCAGTGAACCAGCCCCAGCATTTT. As protein: CVRSFPVNQPQHF.

J is TRBJ2-5 and V is TRBV7-3; 9 nucleotides align to TRBD2. This CDR3 is 16 amino acids long. Germline trimming cut 3 bases from V and 5 bases from J; bases unmatched to any gene: 10. Germline V lookup: CDR1 SGHTA, CDR2 FQGTGA. The CDR3 here is CASSLVGGGAEETQYF. The CDR3 nucleotides read TGTGCCAGCAGCTTGGTTGGCGGGGGGGCCGAGGAGACCCAGTACTTC.

This chain connects TRBV30 to TRBJ2-5, with D tentatively TRBD1 (7 bases). V shed 0 bases and J shed 4 bases, with 15 bases lying between them. The CDR3 covers 15 residues. Germline-derived CDR1 and CDR2 are GTSNPN and SVGIG (reference sequence). Here the CDR3 DNA reads TGTGCCTGGAGTGTACCGGCAGGGGGGACAGAGACCCAGTACTTC. It is translated as CAWSVPAGGTETQYF.

The chain joins TRBV6-5 to TRBJ2-2; TRBD2 agrees at 10 bases. Looked up from germline, CDR1 is MNHEY and CDR2 is SVGAGI. V gave up 11 bases and J gave up 3 bases; unmatched junction bases: 6. The CDR3 is 14 residues long. This chain's CDR3 is CAARLAGYTGELFF. CDR3 DNA: TGTGCCGCCCGACTAGCGGGCTACACCGGGGAGCTGTTTTTT.